Described below is a single TCR beta chain sequence and its context. What it binds is unknown. This CDR3 region has 14 residues. Trimming cost V 6 bases and J 0 bases, with 14 bases left between them. Germline V CDR1 and CDR2: SQVTM, ANQGSEA. The data derive from a study of T cells in narcolepsy. About the study: Healthy controls were enrolled alongside patients with narcolepsy type 1 or type 2.

Assay used: immunoSEQ multiplex PCR; TCRdb lists only in-frame clones, some missing. The sample records tens of thousands of clones, around 90% being singletons. General study points: Autoreactive clonotypes reportedly recurred in blood of same and different patients, not controls. Comparing one patient's CSF and blood CD4+ clonotypes highlighted HCRT- and TRIB2-specific autoreactive clonotypes. In some patient and control memory CD4+ samples, autoreactive clones were absent.

The J gene is TRBJ1-1, the V gene TRBV29-1, with D tentatively TRBD1 (5 bases). The clonotype comes from a human donor with narcolepsy. The source material was CD45RA- memory CD4+ T cells from PBMCs. The CDR3 region is CSVLGGKVNTEAFF. The DNA for the CDR3 is TGCAGCGTGCTGGGGGGTAAGGTGAACACTGAAGCTTTCTTT.